This TCR beta chain comes out of a study of blood T cell repertoires in COVID-19. Overall study context: From the United States, Italy and Spain came samples of acute and convalescent COVID-19. From T cells, B-cell-depleted T cells, or PBMCs came the material, which was cDNA or gDNA.

This CDR3 has 15 amino acids. V lost 5 bases and J 2 bases, leaving 16 bases between the germline ends. Germline V CDR1 and CDR2: SGHTA, FQGTGA. Only a few counts were recorded for this clone. Authors' data handling: Nucleated cell counts were estimated from reference gene primer amplification. Measured with immunoSEQ multiplex PCR; TCRdb has only the in-frame clones, and not every one. For V, J and clone size, that table is used; D and trimming come from the DNA. The data hold roughly 170,000 clones, with approximately 84% observed a single time. Material for sequencing was peripheral blood. The sequence derives from a man in his forties or fifties who had recovered from COVID-19. The chain combines TRBV7-3 with TRBJ2-7; D is ambiguous. The CDR3 protein is CASSPVPGATYEQYF. The CDR3 DNA reads TGTGCCAGCAGCCCCGTCCCCGGAGCCACCTACGAGCAGTACTTC.